The next 18 T cell receptor beta chains were all read from a single sample in a study of graft-versus-host responses after intestinal transplantation. TCRdb's table, derived via immunoSEQ multiplex PCR, lists solely in-frame clones and lacks some. This table holds 40,000 to 55,000 clones, 80% to 90% found once. Antigens for these TCRs are unknown. The material sequenced was unstimulated CD4+ T cells sorted from spleen or lymph node cells, taken before transplant. Receptor source: a human donor who was the organ donor for an intestinal transplant.

The genes are TRBV11-2 and TRBJ1-3; TRBD1 agrees at 7 bases. The CDR3 has 15 amino acids. V lost 5 bases to trimming and J lost 2 bases; unmatched junction nucleotides: 6. Germline CDR1 is SGHAT and CDR2 is FQNNGV. The CDR3, as DNA: TGTGCCAGCAGCACCCCGAGGGGGCCTGGAAACACCATATATTTT. Amino acid sequence: CASSTPRGPGNTIYF.

The rearrangement joins TRBV7-9 to TRBJ2-1, with TRBD2 matching over 7 bases. Germline V gives CDR1 SEHNR, CDR2 FQNEAQ (reference sequence). CDR3 length: 15 residues. V shed 1 base and J 5 bases; nucleotides not matched to a gene: 5. The DNA for the CDR3 is TGTGCCAGCAGCTTAGGCCCTAGCGGAAACAATGAGCAGTTCTTC. It encodes CASSLGPSGNNEQFF.

The chain employs TRBV7-2 and TRBJ2-1, with 7 bases identical to TRBD2. The germline gives CDR1 SGHTA, CDR2 FQGNSA. The V and J ends lost 1 base and 7 bases, in that order; junction bases with no gene match: 7. The CDR3 loop spans 15 amino acids. The CDR3 reads CASSLGRAGVNEQFF. For the CDR3, the DNA is TGTGCCAGCAGCTTAGGGAGGGCGGGAGTAAATGAGCAGTTCTTC.

The rearrangement joins TRBV18 to TRBJ2-1; 7 bases are a match to TRBD2. Germline trimming cut 4 bases from V and 5 bases from J; bases unmatched to any gene: 5. From germline, CDR1 is KGHSH and CDR2 LQKENI. The CDR3 loop spans 14 amino acids. In nucleotides, the CDR3 is TGTGCCAGCTCACGGGGCGGGGGAAACAATGAGCAGTTCTTC. Translated, it gives CASSRGGGNNEQFF.

The V gene is TRBV6-1, the J gene TRBJ1-5, with TRBD1 identical over 7 bases. V trimming: 3 bases; J trimming: 3 bases; junction bases outside the gene matches: 8. CDR3 size: 16 residues. Germline CDR1 MNHNS, CDR2 SASEGT. CDR3 sequence reads: CASSDHRGKDNQPQHF. In nucleotides, the CDR3 is TGTGCCAGCAGTGACCACAGGGGTAAGGACAATCAGCCCCAGCATTTT.

The chain recombines TRBV11-3 with TRBJ2-3; 9 positions agree with TRBD2. CDR1 SGHNT and CDR2 YENEEA come from the germline V gene. Losses at the gene ends were 6 bases for V and 3 bases for J; bases not matched to a gene: 4. CDR3 length: 14 residues. CDR3 nucleotide sequence: TGTGCCAGCAGTCGGGGACTAGCAACAGATACGCAGTATTTT. Protein: CASSRGLATDTQYF.

This clone has only a few counts. The genes are TRBV9 and TRBJ1-5; the D is unclear. Trimming removed 4 bases at V and 6 bases at J, with 17 bases between. Germline CDR1 is SGDLS and CDR2 is YYNGEE. The CDR3 loop spans 15 amino acids. CDR3 loop: CASSSRPGGVQPQHF. CDR3 DNA sequence: TGTGCCAGCAGCTCACGTCCCGGCGGGGTTCAGCCCCAGCATTTT. The full variable domain, with the rest looked up from reference TRBV9 and TRBJ1-5, is DSGVTQTPKHLITATGQRVTLRCSPRSGDLSVYWYQQSLDQGLQFLIQYYNGEERAKGNILERFSAQQFPDLHSELNLSSLELGDSALYFCASSSRPGGVQPQHFGDGTRLSIL.

This clone has a handful of counts. The chain couples TRBV7-2 to TRBJ2-7; the match to TRBD2 covers 8 bases. V dropped 3 bases and J dropped 2; count of bases not matched to a gene: 0. The CDR3 extends over 13 amino acids. The germline V gene encodes CDR1 SGHTA and CDR2 FQGNSA. The CDR3 here is CASSFSGTYEQYF. For the CDR3, the DNA is TGTGCCAGCAGCTTTAGCGGGACCTACGAGCAGTACTTC.

The genes are TRBV15 and TRBJ1-4; TRBD1 matches at 12 bases. CDR1 LNHNV and CDR2 YYDKDF come from the germline V gene (reference sequence). The CDR3 length is 17 residues. The V and J ends lost 4 bases and 3 bases, in that order; junction bases with no gene match: 6. CDR3 nucleotide sequence: TGTGCCACCAGCACCCGGGACAGGGGGCAGTCTAATGAAAAACTGTTTTTT. Translation: CATSTRDRGQSNEKLFF.

The chain uses TRBV27 and TRBJ2-1; 12 positions agree with TRBD1. The V and J ends lost 5 bases and 13 bases, in that order; junction bases with no gene match: 12. This CDR3 is built from 15 residues. Per the germline V gene, CDR1 is MNHEY and CDR2 is SMNVEV (reference sequence). For the CDR3, the DNA is TGTGCCAGCAGTAAATCGGGACAGGGGGCGCTGGGTCAGTTCTTC. This sequence encodes CASSKSGQGALGQFF.

The chain has TRBV5-1 and TRBJ2-1, with TRBD2 matching 15 bases. Unmatched junction bases numbered 6, after V lost 3 bases and J lost 8 bases. The germline V gene encodes CDR1 SGHRS and CDR2 YFSETQ. The CDR3 totals 16 residues. The CDR3 sequence: CASSSRTSGRVDEQFF. The CDR3 DNA follows: TGCGCCAGCAGCTCCAGGACTAGCGGGAGGGTAGATGAGCAGTTCTTC.

This clone was counted only a few times. This sequence joins TRBV5-6 and TRBJ1-1; D ambiguous. The CDR3 has 14 residues. Deletions cut 0 bases from V and 6 bases from J, with 12 bases between. Per germline, CDR1 SGHDT and CDR2 YYEEEE. The CDR3 here is CASSLGLKPPEAFF. For the CDR3, the DNA is TGTGCCAGCAGCTTGGGACTCAAGCCCCCTGAAGCTTTCTTT.

The rearrangement joins TRBV19 to TRBJ2-7, with 9 bases fitting TRBD1. Germline-derived CDR1 and CDR2 are LNHDA and SQIVND (reference sequence). The CDR3 consists of 16 residues. The V gene end was trimmed by 5 bases and the J gene end by 4 bases; junction bases not matched to a gene: 12. The CDR3 reads CASSVYPGQGRYEQYF. CDR3 DNA sequence: TGTGCCAGTAGTGTTTATCCGGGACAGGGAAGGTACGAGCAGTACTTC.

The chain recombines TRBV7-2 with TRBJ2-5, with 9 bases identical to TRBD2. The CDR3 spans 15 residues. Germline CDR1 reads SGHTA; CDR2 reads FQGNSA. V lost 0 bases and J lost 5; bases outside the gene matches: 4. The CDR3 reads CASSLALAGRETQYF. For the CDR3, the DNA is TGTGCCAGCAGCTTAGCGCTAGCGGGACGGGAGACCCAGTACTTC.

The chain combines TRBV18 with TRBJ2-7; 7 bases line up with TRBD2. The trim removed 4 bases at V and 6 bases at J, leaving 6 bases unmatched. The CDR3 is 13 amino acids. Germline V gene lookup returns CDR1 KGHSH and CDR2 LQKENI. The CDR3 reads CASSREGSGEQYF. CDR3 DNA: TGTGCCAGCTCACGGGAGGGTTCGGGCGAGCAGTACTTC.

The CDR3 region has the DNA TGTGCCAGCAGCCATCTAGCGGGCCGAGAGACTAGCACAGATACGCAGTATTTT. This translates into CASSHLAGRETSTDTQYF. The chain combines TRBV4-2 with TRBJ2-3; TRBD2 matches at 8 bases. After removal of 3 bases from V and 0 bases from J, the junction contained 11 bases not matched to a gene. The germline CDR1 and CDR2 sequences are LGHNA and YNFKEQ. The CDR3 is 18 amino acids.

The chain uses TRBV7-8 and TRBJ1-2, with 10 positions matching TRBD1. Looked up from germline, CDR1 is SGHVS and CDR2 is FQNEAQ. V trimming: 3 bases; J trimming: 4 bases; junction bases outside the gene matches: 8. The CDR3 runs to 16 residues. CDR3 nucleotides: TGTGCCAGCAGCTTGGACGGACAGGGGGTACCCTATGGCTACACCTTC. It yields the protein CASSLDGQGVPYGYTF.

The chain joins TRBV2 to TRBJ2-1; D perhaps matches TRBD2 (5 bases). CDR1 and CDR2 from the germline V gene are SNHLY and FYNNEI. The V and J ends lost 4 bases and 2 bases respectively, with 9 bases between them. This CDR3 spans 14 amino acids. The CDR3 bases are TGTGCCAGCAGTGGGAGCGGCGCCTACAATGAGCAGTTCTTC. Translating gives CASSGSGAYNEQFF.